This T cell receptor beta chain was observed in a study of post-analysis software for immune sequencing data. Overall study results and limits: Controls had lower frequencies than patients of roughly five TRBV segments, which included TRBV5-6, TRBV5-1 and TRBV20-1. There was significantly lower normalized Chao1 diversity in multiple sclerosis patients than in controls.

Unique molecular identifiers were present in the TCR beta cDNA libraries. Input populations of roughly 0.85 to 11 million T cells gave rise to roughly 500,000 cDNA molecules. One entry per CDR3 protein results from TCRdb running MiXCR on the PCR reads. Of 700,000 to 900,000 distinct CDR3 sequences in the sample, under 60% were seen once. For this clonotype: Its antigen is unknown.

CDR1 and CDR2 (germline): LNHNV, YYDKDF (reference sequence). Deletions cut 0 bases from V and 6 bases from J, with 7 bases between. The CDR3 loop spans 13 amino acids. Sequenced material: blood. The receptor's source is a girl aged 5 to 17 with multiple sclerosis. The J gene is TRBJ2-3, the V gene TRBV15; D gene ambiguous. The CDR3 DNA reads as TGTGCCACCAGCAGAGATCAGTGGGATACGCAGTATTTT. It is translated as CATSRDQWDTQYF.